What follows are 14 T cell receptor beta chains derived from one specimen sequenced in a study of cytomegalovirus exposure and HLA in healthy donors. PCR used 60 Vbeta primers and 13 Jbeta primers. Profiling relied on immunoSEQ multiplex PCR, and the TCRdb table lists in-frame clones only, not all of them. This table holds about 65,000 clones. The sample taken for sequencing was PBMCs. Receptors were obtained from a boy aged 10-17 years in good health and CMV-seronegative.

The V and J genes are TRBV9 and TRBJ1-4, with TRBD1 matching 9 bases. The CDR3 spans 15 residues. Trimming cost V 3 bases and J 10 bases; bases outside gene matches: 10. Germline V CDR1 and CDR2: SGDLS, YYNGEE. CDR3 DNA: TGTGCCAGCAGCGAGGGTGAGGGACAGGGAGCAAAACTGTTTTTT. This translates into CASSEGEGQGAKLFF. The variable domain in full, with the rest retrieved from reference TRBV9 and TRBJ1-4, is DSGVTQTPKHLITATGQRVTLRCSPRSGDLSVYWYQQSLDQGLQFLIQYYNGEERAKGNILERFSAQQFPDLHSELNLSSLELGDSALYFCASSEGEGQGAKLFFGSGTQLSVL.

This sequence joins TRBV11-3 and TRBJ2-7; 7 nucleotides align to TRBD1. Trimming cost V 2 bases and J 3 bases; bases outside gene matches: 7. The CDR3 totals 15 residues. CDR1 is SGHNT and CDR2 is YENEEA in the germline V gene. Here the CDR3 DNA reads TGTGCCAGCAGCTTAACTCCCGACAGGGTCTACGAGCAGTACTTC. Translating gives CASSLTPDRVYEQYF.

The rearrangement links TRBV5-1 to TRBJ2-2; D is possibly TRBD1 (6 bases). Germline V gene data show CDR1 as SGHRS and CDR2 as YFSETQ. The CDR3 totals 16 residues. Trimming shortened V by 7 bases and J by 4 bases, and 20 bases separated the two germline ends. The CDR3 bases are TGCGCCAGCCGCACGTGGGGGCAGGGAGCCACCGGGGAGCTGTTTTTT. This gives the protein CASRTWGQGATGELFF.

The chain uses TRBV10-3 and TRBJ2-7, with 8 bases lining up with TRBD1. From germline, CDR1 is ENHRY and CDR2 SYGVKD. The CDR3 spans 14 residues. Germline trimming cut 1 base from V and 4 bases from J; bases unmatched to any gene: 3. In DNA, the CDR3 is TGTGCCATCAGTGAGTGGGACAGGCCTTACGAGCAGTACTTC. Translation gives CAISEWDRPYEQYF.

The chain has TRBV19 and TRBJ1-1; 9 positions match TRBD1. CDR1 LNHDA and CDR2 SQIVND come from the germline V gene (reference sequence). This CDR3 has 15 amino acids. Unmatched junction bases numbered 11, after V lost 3 bases and J lost 9 bases. In DNA form, the CDR3 reads TGTGCCAGTAGTATTGATCCGACAGGGGGGCAAAAAGCTTTCTTT. Translated, it gives CASSIDPTGGQKAFF.

This chain connects TRBV9 to TRBJ1-2; D unresolved. Germline lookup yields CDR1 SGDLS and CDR2 YYNGEE. Trimming took 0 bases from V and 0 from J, leaving 6 bases between them. The CDR3 contains 14 residues. The CDR3: CASSVGRANYGYTF. The DNA of the CDR3 is TGTGCCAGCAGCGTAGGTCGGGCTAACTATGGCTACACCTTC.

With regard to this clone: One end of the junction does not line up with germline, which may come from a read error. Additional DNA sequences in this sample encode the identical CDR3. The chain uses TRBV7-9 and TRBJ1-1; weak D call: TRBD1 (5 bases). Germline V lookup: CDR1 SEHNR, CDR2 FQNEAQ (reference sequence). The CDR3 loop spans 17 amino acids. CDR3: CASNPELRGRMNTEAFF. The CDR3 bases are TGTGCCAGCAACCCGGAACTGCGGGGCCGGATGAACACTGAGGCTTTCTTT.

The V call is TRBV2, the J call TRBJ1-2; 10 bases line up with TRBD1. V lost 4 bases to trimming and J lost 2 bases; unmatched junction nucleotides: 13. This CDR3 region has 18 residues. CDR1 and CDR2 from the germline V gene are SNHLY and FYNNEI. The DNA for the CDR3 is TGTGCCAGCAGTGGCCCATTGACAGGGGGCTTAAGGAACTATGGCTACACCTTC. It specifies CASSGPLTGGLRNYGYTF.

For the CDR3, the DNA is TGTGCCAGCAGTTCCGACAGCTACGAGCAGTACTTC. Its translation is CASSSDSYEQYF. The chain is built from TRBV25-1 and TRBJ2-7, with D perhaps TRBD1 (5 bases). Trimming took 5 bases from V and 3 from J, leaving 8 bases between them. The CDR3 loop spans 12 amino acids. Germline CDR1 is MGHDK and CDR2 is SYGVNS.

The chain employs TRBV29-1 and TRBJ1-1, with D maybe TRBD1 (5 bases). V was clipped by 7 bases and J by 1 base, with 7 bases between them. The germline CDR1 and CDR2 sequences are SQVTM and ANQGSEA. This CDR3 has 11 residues. The CDR3 DNA reads as TGCAGCGGAACAGGGAACACTGAAGCTTTCTTT. It is translated as CSGTGNTEAFF.

The chain carries TRBV9 and TRBJ1-3; D is undetermined. V lost 5 bases and J lost 4, with 10 bases in between. CDR1 and CDR2 (germline): SGDLS, YYNGEE. The CDR3 sequence is 13 residues long. The DNA for the CDR3 is TGTGCCAGCAGACCAGGTCAGGGAAACACCATATATTTT. Encoded protein: CASRPGQGNTIYF.

The J gene is TRBJ2-7, the V gene TRBV5-1; no reliable D call. V was trimmed by 1 base and J by 2 bases, leaving 10 bases between them. Germline CDR1 reads SGHRS; CDR2 reads YFSETQ. The CDR3 spans 14 residues. CDR3: CASSLNPTTYEQYF. CDR3 nucleotides: TGCGCCAGCAGCTTGAACCCCACAACCTACGAGCAGTACTTC.

The chain couples TRBV7-7 to TRBJ2-3; 11 bases are shared with TRBD2. V gave up 5 bases and J gave up 4 bases; unmatched junction bases: 8. CDR1 SSHAT and CDR2 FNYEAQ come from the germline V gene (reference sequence). The CDR3 is 16 residues long. CDR3 region: CASSVIAGGPPDTQYF. CDR3 nucleotides: TGTGCCAGCAGCGTCATAGCGGGAGGGCCCCCAGATACGCAGTATTTT.

The genes are TRBV6-6 and TRBJ1-5, with D unresolved. This CDR3 spans 13 amino acids. CDR1 is MNHNY and CDR2 is SVGAGI in the germline V gene (reference sequence). V was clipped by 4 bases and J by 7 bases, with 11 bases between them. The CDR3 DNA follows: TGTGCCAGCAGTTTTGAGGGAAGGCAGCCCCAGCATTTT. Encoded protein: CASSFEGRQPQHF.